The sequence of this T cell receptor beta chain was determined in a study of cytomegalovirus exposure and HLA in healthy donors (dated by TCRdb to 2016 to 2017). For context, the study as a whole: An earlier analysis of approximately 600 of the donors reported 250 to 300 Gb of sequence data and more than 90 million unique TCR beta sequences from some 180 million T cells. An early release covering roughly 580 HLA-typed donors comprised about 310 gigabases of sequencing data and tens of millions of unique TCR sequences. In a later genetic analysis, genome-wide SNP genotypes for about three fifths of the 666 donors were used, and that subset was treated as a discovery cohort. The genetic ancestry cluster associated with self-reported Caucasian donors included about 81% of the roughly 400 genotyped donors. Donor age, sex, ethnicity and CMV serostatus were collected together with the repertoire data. To predict cytomegalovirus infection status, the study combined high-throughput TCR immunosequencing, statistical association of individual TCRs with disease status, and machine learning. In the later analysis, no new phenotypic data were used to find candidate immune exposures; instead, reliance was placed on TCR beta sequences and their occurrence across donors. A later analysis re-analyzed previously published TCR beta repertoires from about 600 donors and added high-resolution HLA genotyping to study TCR occurrence patterns. On average, around 240,000 unique TCR beta nucleotide sequences were sequenced per donor among some 420 genotyped donors of the cohort, with roughly 20% of those sequences being non-productive. An earlier analysis of 500 to 750 of the donors applied high-throughput TCR beta sequencing to assess whether each TCR beta V gene segment acted as functional or pseudogenic. A separate validation cohort of approximately 120 different subjects was used in addition to the 666-subject first cohort. The number of typed donors differed by locus: about 620-630 for A, B, C, DRB1 and DQB1; 500 to 550 for DQA1; 606 for DPA1; and about 470 for DPB1. Class I and class II HLA loci were covered by the typing at four-digit resolution. The study aimed to test whether signatures of past pathogen exposure could be identified by cataloging public T cell receptors. About five DR-DQ haplotypes were handled as single units for association and clustering, since linkage in the cohort was strong. Every repertoire in the discovery cohort had been generated on one and the same sequencing platform. The study used immunosequencing to profile the T cell repertoires of 670 or so subjects and linked those repertoires to cytomegalovirus serostatus. What the study reported, not specific to this receptor: Because counts were too low, approximately 18 rarely observed V segments, including chromosome 9 orphons, were excluded from the earlier analysis of roughly 580 of the donors. A cluster of highly shared sequence variants was judged likely to be a technical artifact of the sequencing pipeline. A few of the identified cytomegalovirus-associated TCR beta chains were confirmed in vitro to be specific for cytomegalovirus antigens. It was suggested by the authors that the approach could potentially be generalized to other disease states and immunological phenotypes. V-gene and J-gene trimming of TCR beta chains was associated with a missense DCLRE1C variant in a later genetic analysis, and the association was replicated in an independent cohort. In a later genetic analysis, fewer N-insertions in productive TCRs were reported among donors in an Asian-associated ancestry cluster than the roughly 670-donor mean. The classifier was reported to diagnose cytomegalovirus status with high specificity and sensitivity in both the original cohort and the validation cohort. Correlated functional status among segregating V segments might reflect linkage disequilibrium, but an unknown experimental factor could not be ruled out. A total of 150 to 200 TCR beta chains were listed by the study as associated with cytomegalovirus. In this cohort, only TCR beta chains were sequenced, and detectable features were limited by the absence of alpha or paired-chain data. According to a later analysis, TCR association rates differed among HLA loci, with DRB1 alleles showing the most associated TCRs and HLA-C alleles showing the fewest. Immune exposure information for the cohort was limited to CMV serostatus. Because HLA typing was missing for some donors at each locus, association tests included only the typed subset. In an earlier analysis of about 550 of the donors, most TCR beta V segments were observed in productive rearrangements about 87% or about 30% of the time, broadly matching IMGT annotations. The 87-base-pair reads could not distinguish some IMGT-functional V segments, including TRBV6-2 and TRBV6-3, so those segments were excluded. A further reported finding was that TCR beta sequences accurately predicted the HLA-A and HLA-B alleles for most subjects in the first cohort. Roughly uniform sequencing depth across donors was assumed in presence/absence analyses, although this assumption may not hold. Most CMV-associated TCR beta chains appeared to be HLA-restricted in a later analysis, and the HLA associations seemed to be driven largely by CMV exposure. A later analysis found that HLA-associated TCR beta chains were more clonally expanded and had lower generation probabilities than equally common non-associated chains. Across donors, most TCR sequences were observed very rarely, whereas some public TCRs were present in many individuals. In a later analysis, around 17,000 TCR beta sequences were associated with specific HLA alleles at a false discovery rate of 0.05. Strong co-occurrence of HLA alleles, especially DR and DQ, made assigning TCR associations to individual alleles difficult. Several of the top co-occurrence clusters appeared to be linked to parvovirus B19, influenza, CMV and Epstein-Barr virus, according to a later analysis.

Comment on this clone: It lacks a known antigen. No much larger clone exists at a distance of one base, and base qualities are not known.

The library came from the immunoSEQ multiplex PCR assay. For the multiplex PCR, a mixture combining 60 forward primers for TCR Vbeta segments and 13 reverse primers for TCR Jbeta segments was used. A multiplex PCR assay on genomic DNA amplified the CDR3 region of rearranged TCR beta genes. The amplified TCR beta libraries were sequenced on the Illumina HiSeq System as 87-base-pair reads. The study's own analysis went as follows. Across the roughly 700 repertoires, a later analysis counted tens of millions of unique TCR beta chains, approximately 10 million of which were shared by at least two donors. A nearest-neighbor algorithm error-corrected the raw reads and collapsed the reads into unique sequences, merging closely related sequences to remove PCR and sequencing errors. V, D and J gene segments were assigned by aligning CDR3 sequences to IMGT reference sequences. For a sequence to be retained, a match of at least six nucleotides to both a V gene segment and a J gene segment was required. Rearrangements were called productive when the CDR3 lacked stop codons and stayed in frame with V and J; all others were non-productive. CDR3 was defined according to IMGT convention as the region running from the second conserved V-encoded cysteine to the conserved J-encoded phenylalanine. Sequences without an unambiguous match to a single V gene segment were excluded from the earlier analysis of 450 to 650 of the donors. An earlier analysis of 500 to 600 of the donors classified V segments as functional when productive rearrangements were above 56.7% and as segregating when the standard deviation between donors was above 5%. A statistical classification framework was developed to diagnose cytomegalovirus status using the catalog of TCR beta chain sequences. V and J gene assignment, in a later analysis, came from comparing TCR nucleotide sequences with IMGT/GENE-DB human TR gene sequences. A later analysis assigned CDR3 sequences and most-parsimonious VDJ recombination scenarios with the TCRdist pipeline. In a later analysis, each TCR beta chain was defined by its CDR3 amino acid sequence together with its V-gene family, and reads without a unique V-gene family were excluded. A later analysis removed roughly 590 highly shared, low-generation-probability nucleotide sequences to deal with suspected cross-contamination and a sequencing artifact. In a later analysis, a clonal expansion index for each public chain was calculated from normalized within-repertoire ranks of inferred template counts. In a later analysis, generation probabilities were computed using a VDJ recombination model fitted to out-of-frame rearrangements, and the results were checked against IGoR. In a later analysis, TCR-TCR, TCR-HLA and TCR-CMV co-occurrence was scored with hypergeometric tests, and a repertoire-size bias correction was applied to TCR pairs. In a later analysis, false discovery rates were estimated by permuting HLA or CMV assignments 20 times. In a later analysis, co-occurring TCRs were grouped with DBSCAN, and TCRdist sequence similarity was added when clustering was performed within HLA-allele-positive subsets. Repertoires with fewer than 30,000 or more than 120,000 public chains, plus five repertoires with anomalous nucleotide sharing, were excluded from co-occurrence clustering. TCRdb's version of the immuneACCESS table is confined to in-frame rearrangements and falls short of the full clone set. An unresolved V gene accounts for under half of the shortfall where checked; the remainder is of unknown origin. D and trimming come from the DNA, and the V and J calls and clone size come from that table. The sample includes 200,000 to 300,000 clones, with approximately 84% observed a single time. The ten largest clonotypes hold about 2% of the sample.

In total, approximately 610 healthy bone marrow donors made up the cohort. All cohort members were sampled while nominally healthy, although unrecorded immune exposures were likely present. The donor was CMV seropositive and belonged to the group of around 300 seropositive cohort members. A peripheral blood sample was collected from each donor, and TCR beta sequencing was performed on peripheral blood mononuclear cells. Genomic DNA extraction from the blood cell samples was performed with the Qiagen DNeasy Blood Extraction Kit. Clipping removes 1 base from V and 4 bases from J, with 7 as the unmatched junction base count. The CDR3 has 15 amino acids, counting the end cysteine and phenylalanine. Of the read, only the CDR3 DNA is kept; its 45 bases are in frame from base 1. Sequences SNHLY (CDR1) and FYNNEI (CDR2) are obtained from the germline V gene.

The sequence derives from a woman aged 35 to 49 in good health and CMV-seropositive. Sequencing used PBMCs. Rearrangement joined TRBV2 to TRBJ2-7; 7 bases in between match TRBD1. The DNA is TGTGCCAGCAGTGAAGTCCTAGGGGGCTGGTACGAGCAGTACTTC. Translated, this is CASSEVLGGWYEQYF.